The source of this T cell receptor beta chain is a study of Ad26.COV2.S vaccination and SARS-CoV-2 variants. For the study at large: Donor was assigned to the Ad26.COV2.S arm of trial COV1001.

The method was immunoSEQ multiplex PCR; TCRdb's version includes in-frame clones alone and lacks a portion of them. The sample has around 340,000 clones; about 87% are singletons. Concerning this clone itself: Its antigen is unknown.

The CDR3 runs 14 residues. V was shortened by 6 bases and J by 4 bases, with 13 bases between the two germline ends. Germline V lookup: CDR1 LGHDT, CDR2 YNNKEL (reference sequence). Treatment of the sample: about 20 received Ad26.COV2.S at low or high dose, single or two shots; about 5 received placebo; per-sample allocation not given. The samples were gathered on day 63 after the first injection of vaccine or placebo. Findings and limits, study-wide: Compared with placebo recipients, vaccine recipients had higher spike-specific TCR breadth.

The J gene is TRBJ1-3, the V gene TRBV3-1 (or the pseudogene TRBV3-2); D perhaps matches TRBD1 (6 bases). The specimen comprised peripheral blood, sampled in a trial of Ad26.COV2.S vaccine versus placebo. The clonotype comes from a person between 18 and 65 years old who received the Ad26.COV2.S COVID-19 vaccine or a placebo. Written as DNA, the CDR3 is TGTGCCAGCAGGGGAGGAGGGGGAGGAAACACCATATATTTT. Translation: CASRGGGGGNTIYF.